These 22 T cell receptor beta chains were all obtained from the same sample, sequenced in a study of blood T cell repertoires in COVID-19 (dated by TCRdb to 2018 to 2021). Library method: the immunoSEQ multiplex PCR assay. Drawn from immuneACCESS, this table holds only the in-frame rearrangements with V and J called that TCRdb kept. Clones are partly lost; checked studies trace under half to an unresolved V gene and leave the rest unexplained. Across this sample there are approximately 62,000 clones, with approximately 80% seen only once. Of the sample, about 6.4% is held by the ten largest clones. Sample: peripheral blood. These receptors were obtained from a woman aged 45-60 years with active or convalescent COVID-19.

The V call is TRBV9, the J call TRBJ1-1; D gene unclear. CDR3 length equals 14 residues. The V gene's germline CDR1 is SGDLS and CDR2 YYNGEE. The V and J ends lost 1 base and 1 base respectively, with 8 bases between them. CDR3 coding DNA: TGTGCCAGCAGCGTATCCGCGGCGAACACTGAAGCTTTCTTT. It translates to CASSVSAANTEAFF.

The chain carries TRBV19 and TRBJ2-7, with 11 bases matching TRBD1. Germline V gives CDR1 LNHDA, CDR2 SQIVND (reference sequence). The CDR3 runs 14 residues. After removal of 4 bases from V and 7 bases from J, the junction contained 6 bases not matched to a gene. The CDR3 sequence is CASSRGDRGKEQYF. For the CDR3, the DNA is TGTGCCAGTAGTAGAGGGGACAGGGGGAAGGAGCAGTACTTC. Full variable domain (rest looked up from reference TRBV19 and TRBJ2-7): DGGITQSPKYLFRKEGQNVTLSCEQNLNHDAMYWYRQDPGQGLRLIYYSQIVNDFQKGDIAEGYSVSREKKESFPLTVTSAQKNPTAFYLCASSRGDRGKEQYFGPGTRLTVT.

The V call is TRBV18, the J call TRBJ1-5, with 7 bases that match TRBD1. Germline trimming cut 2 bases from V and 4 bases from J; bases unmatched to any gene: 5. Germline-derived CDR1 and CDR2 are KGHSH and LQKENI. The CDR3 consists of 15 residues. CDR3 region: CASSPDRVGNQPQHF. The CDR3 DNA reads TGTGCCAGCTCACCAGACAGGGTTGGGAATCAGCCCCAGCATTTT.

The chain couples TRBV28 to TRBJ1-1; 11 bases are shared with TRBD1. The CDR3 is 17 residues long. The germline V gene has CDR1 MDHEN and CDR2 SYDVKM. The J segment lost 3 bases and the V segment lost 5 bases, leaving 11 bases of the junction unmatched. CDR3 DNA sequence: TGTGCCAGCAGTCCCAGAATACCGGGACAGGGGGACACTGAAGCTTTCTTT. This gives the protein CASSPRIPGQGDTEAFF.

The rearrangement links TRBV6-1 to TRBJ2-3; possible D gene TRBD2, 6 bases. Germline assignment: CDR1 MNHNS and CDR2 SASEGT. The ends were cut back, 3 bases at V and 2 bases at J, with 9 bases in the middle. This CDR3 region has 14 residues. The CDR3 spells CASSEGGITDTQYF. CDR3 coding DNA: TGTGCCAGCAGTGAGGGGGGAATCACAGATACGCAGTATTTT.

This clone was found once. The J gene is TRBJ2-1, the V gene TRBV5-6; TRBD2 aligns across 10 bases. Trimming at V came to 0 bases and at J to 8 bases, leaving 5 bases not matched to a gene. This CDR3 comprises 15 residues. The germline V gene has CDR1 SGHDT and CDR2 YYEEEE. The CDR3 sequence: CASSLGLAGVYEQFF. CDR3 bases: TGTGCCAGCAGCTTGGGTCTAGCGGGAGTATATGAGCAGTTCTTC.

This clone has a handful of counts. J is TRBJ1-1 and V is TRBV19; TRBD1 agrees at 8 bases. This CDR3 has 12 amino acids. V trimming: 7 bases; J trimming: 6 bases; junction bases outside the gene matches: 4. In germline, CDR1 is LNHDA, CDR2 SQIVND (reference sequence). The DNA of the CDR3 is TGTGCCAGTAACCAGGGGGCCGCTGAAGCTTTCTTT. This sequence encodes CASNQGAAEAFF.

This chain joins TRBV7-2 and TRBJ2-3, with 7 bases that match TRBD1. J was trimmed by 0 bases and V by 6 bases; bases with no gene match: 3. This CDR3 is 14 amino acids long. Germline V gene sequence: CDR1 SGHTA, CDR2 FQGNSA. The CDR3 nucleotides are TGTGCCAGCAGGACAGGGTACAGCACAGATACGCAGTATTTT. It codes for CASRTGYSTDTQYF. Full variable domain (missing parts from reference TRBV7-2 and TRBJ2-3): GAGVSQSPSNKVTEKGKDVELRCDPISGHTALYWYRQSLGQGLEFLIYFQGNSAPDKSGLPSDRFSAERTGGSVSTLTIQRTQQEDSAVYLCASRTGYSTDTQYFGPGTRLTVL.

This clone was seen a handful of times. J is TRBJ2-1 and V is TRBV15; 14 bases align to TRBD2. The junction had 3 bases not matched to a gene; V was cut back by 2 bases and J by 6 bases. This CDR3 region has 16 residues. Germline V CDR1 and CDR2: LNHNV, YYDKDF (reference sequence). CDR3 bases: TGTGCCACCAGCAGACTGACTAGCGGGAGGGCCAATGAGCAGTTCTTC. This gives the protein CATSRLTSGRANEQFF.

Only a few counts were recorded for this clone. The gene calls are TRBV19 and TRBJ1-1; 8 bases are shared with TRBD1. Per the germline V gene, CDR1 is LNHDA and CDR2 is SQIVND (reference sequence). V lost 6 bases to trimming and J lost 6 bases; unmatched junction nucleotides: 3. This CDR3 has 12 residues. Here the CDR3 DNA reads TGTGCCAGTAGCAGGGGGCAGGCTGAAGCTTTCTTT. Amino acids: CASSRGQAEAFF.

A few counts support this clone. V and J are TRBV4-1 and TRBJ1-5, with a possible D match to TRBD1 (6 bases). Trimming cost V 3 bases and J 0 bases, with 9 bases left between them. Germline loops: CDR1 MGHRA, CDR2 YSYEKL. This CDR3 is built from 15 residues. CDR3 sequence reads: CASSQTGYSNQPQHF. In DNA, the CDR3 is TGCGCCAGCAGCCAGACAGGTTATAGCAATCAGCCCCAGCATTTT.

The genes are TRBV19 and TRBJ1-6; TRBD1 matches 8 bases. CDR3 size: 13 residues. The V and J ends lost 8 bases and 9 bases, in that order; junction bases with no gene match: 6. Germline values: CDR1 LNHDA, CDR2 SQIVND (reference sequence). The CDR3 DNA reads as TGTGCCAGTGAAGGACAGGGAAGTTCACCCCTCCACTTT. This translates into CASEGQGSSPLHF.

The rearrangement joins TRBV6-5 to TRBJ2-3; 8 nucleotides match TRBD1. Germline V CDR1 and CDR2: MNHEY, SVGAGI. The CDR3 runs 14 residues. Trimming took 6 bases from V and 3 from J; bases not matched to a gene: 5. The CDR3 is CASRPGGSTDTQYF. Written as DNA, the CDR3 is TGTGCCAGCAGACCAGGGGGCTCGACAGATACGCAGTATTTT.

V and J are TRBV5-5 and TRBJ2-2; 12 bases align to TRBD2. Germline V gives CDR1 SGHKS, CDR2 YYEKEE (reference sequence). The CDR3 is 16 residues long. Trimming took 4 bases from V and 4 from J; bases not matched to a gene: 5. CDR3 amino acids: CASSLTSGRPTGELFF. CDR3 sequence (DNA): TGTGCCAGCAGCCTTACTAGCGGGAGGCCCACCGGGGAGCTGTTTTTT.

The rearrangement joins TRBV10-3 to TRBJ2-5; perhaps TRBD1 as D (5 bases). The CDR3 has 12 residues. Germline V gives CDR1 ENHRY, CDR2 SYGVKD. The V and J ends lost 8 bases and 0 bases respectively, with 7 bases between them. The CDR3 DNA reads as TGTGCCATCGGGGCGTACCAAGAGACCCAGTACTTC. Protein sequence: CAIGAYQETQYF.

The V and J genes are TRBV28 and TRBJ1-5; a weak D match, TRBD1 (6 bases). The germline CDR1 and CDR2 sequences are MDHEN and SYDVKM. The CDR3 runs 14 residues. Trimming took off 1 base at V and 5 bases at J, with 9 bases between the two ends. The CDR3 loop reads CASSLLSGDQPQHF. In DNA, the CDR3 is TGTGCCAGCAGTTTATTATCAGGGGATCAGCCCCAGCATTTT.

This sequence joins TRBV6-5 and TRBJ1-2; 7 nucleotides line up with TRBD1. CDR3 length: 14 amino acids. With 4 bases clipped from V and 10 bases from J, the junction kept 12 bases outside the gene matches. The germline V gene has CDR1 MNHEY and CDR2 SVGAGI. CDR3: CASSSTYRGSAYTF. The CDR3, as DNA: TGTGCCAGCAGTTCCACTTACAGGGGATCAGCCTACACCTTC.

A word on this clone: In the same sample, other DNA sequences code for this CDR3. This sequence joins TRBV3-1 (or the pseudogene TRBV3-2) and TRBJ2-7; D is unclear. CDR3 length: 13 amino acids. V was shortened by 4 bases and J by 3 bases, with 10 bases between the two germline ends. Looked up from germline, CDR1 is LGHDT and CDR2 is YNNKEL (reference sequence). CDR3: CASSRPPGYEQYF. CDR3 bases: TGTGCCAGCAGCCGGCCTCCGGGCTACGAGCAGTACTTC.

The count of this clone is one. The chain is built from TRBV12-3 or TRBV12-4 and TRBJ2-1; no firm D call. Trimming cost V 7 bases and J 8 bases, with 9 bases left between them. The CDR3 is made up of 11 amino acids. The CDR3 DNA sequence: TGTGCCAGCAAATCCTCCCATGAGCAGTTCTTC. It is translated as CASKSSHEQFF.

In this sample, this clone turned up once. This chain joins TRBV14 and TRBJ1-1; 10 bases match TRBD1. With 6 bases clipped from V and 4 bases from J, the junction kept 11 bases outside the gene matches. The V gene's germline CDR1 is SGHDN and CDR2 FVKESK. The CDR3 contains 16 residues. The CDR3 bases are TGTGCCAGCAGTCCTACGGGACAGGGGTACCTCACTGAAGCTTTCTTT. This encodes CASSPTGQGYLTEAFF. Full variable domain (remainder filled in from reference TRBV14 and TRBJ1-1): EAGVTQFPSHSVIEKGQTVTLRCDPISGHDNLYWYRRVMGKEIKFLLHFVKESKQDESGMPNNRFLAERTGGTYSTLKVQPAELEDSGVYFCASSPTGQGYLTEAFFGQGTRLTVV.

This chain joins TRBV24-1 and TRBJ2-1; 15 positions match TRBD2. Germline V gene lookup returns CDR1 KGHDR and CDR2 SFDVKD. The CDR3 is 15 residues long. The junction had 5 bases not matched to a gene; V was cut back by 4 bases and J by 11 bases. Written as DNA, the CDR3 is TGTGCCACCAGTGAGGGGACTAGCGGGAGGACTAAGCAGTTCTTC. This gives the protein CATSEGTSGRTKQFF.

The chain combines TRBV5-6 with TRBJ1-2, with 10 bases matching TRBD1. The ends lost 4 bases at V and 8 bases at J; junction bases unmatched: 11. This CDR3 is built from 15 residues. Germline-derived CDR1 and CDR2 are SGHDT and YYEEEE. For the CDR3, the DNA is TGTGCCAGCAGCCTCCGGGACAGGGGTTTCAGAGGCTACACCTTC. It specifies CASSLRDRGFRGYTF. Looking up the rest from reference TRBV5-6 and TRBJ1-2 gives the full variable domain: DAGVTQSPTHLIKTRGQQVTLRCSPKSGHDTVSWYQQALGQGPQFIFQYYEEEERQRGNFPDRFSGHQFPNYSSELNVNALLLGDSALYLCASSLRDRGFRGYTFGSGTRLTVV.